This T cell receptor (beta chain) stems from a study of beta chain features in type 1 diabetes. Of the isolated RNA, all was reverse transcribed, and so the sequenced material was expressed TCRB transcripts. Produced via immunoSEQ multiplex PCR; TCRdb's table is partial and in-frame only. The sample carries a few hundred thousand clones, about 30% recorded once. Germline V gene data show CDR1 as SGHTA and CDR2 as FQGNSA. The CDR3 loop spans 15 amino acids. Trimming at V came to 6 bases and at J to 5 bases, leaving 11 bases not matched to a gene. The source of this sequence is a man younger than 40 in good health. Sequencing used central memory CD4+ T cells from blood. This chain uses TRBV7-2 with TRBJ2-7; 9 bases line up with TRBD1. CDR3 protein: CASSHSGTGRNEQYF. As DNA, the CDR3 is TGTGCCAGCAGTCATAGTGGGACAGGGAGGAACGAGCAGTACTTC.